This T cell receptor beta chain was sequenced in a study of blood T cell repertoires in COVID-19. About the research overall: COVID-19 samples from acute and convalescent phases originated in the United States, Italy and Spain. From T cells, B-cell-depleted T cells, or PBMCs came the material, which was cDNA or gDNA.

In the authors' methods: Researchers report that nucleated cell counts were estimated from reference gene primer amplification. TCRdb's copy holds only in-frame clones and misses some; the assay was immunoSEQ multiplex PCR. That table supplies the V and J calls and clone size; D and trimming were determined from the DNA. In the table there are more than 65,000 clones, around 80% of which are singletons. This CDR3 comprises 16 residues. The germline V gene has CDR1 SGHVS and CDR2 FQNEAQ. About this clone: One junction end disagrees with the germline gene, perhaps due to a read error.

The source is a woman older than 75 with active or convalescent COVID-19. This sequence joins TRBV7-8 and TRBJ2-3; no firm D call. Input material: peripheral blood. The CDR3 DNA follows: TGTGCCAGCAGTTTAGAAATTGCGGTGGGCACAGATACGCAGTATTTT. Protein: CASSLEIAVGTDTQYF.